Below, one T cell receptor (beta chain) is given with its context. This entry comes from a study of CD8 T cells in Susac syndrome. TCR beta sequencing covered blood CD8+ and CD4+ T cells. Through negative isolation, CD4+ and CD8+ T cells were obtained, while TEMRA cells were enriched using FACS. This CDR3 is built from 12 residues. The germline V gene has CDR1 PRHDT and CDR2 FYEKMQ (reference sequence). V was cut by 5 bases and J by 8 bases, with 12 bases left in between. Reverse transcription of roughly 0.45 to 1 ug RNA used random hexamers. TCR beta CDR3 was amplified by immunoSEQ multiplex PCR. This amplification extended across 54 Vbeta and 13 Jbeta segments. MiXCR, run by TCRdb on the immunoSEQ multiplex PCR reads, gives a single entry per CDR3 protein. This sample has approximately 180,000 distinct CDR3 sequences; around 94% occur once, and the top ten carry around 0.1%.

The sample comprised CD4+ T cells from PBMCs. The genes are TRBV13 and TRBJ1-2; TRBD1 is a possible D gene (5 bases). The receptor was derived from a human donor with Susac syndrome. CDR3 in DNA: TGTGCCAGCAGCGCAGGGTCAGGAGGCTACACCTTC. Its protein is CASSAGSGGYTF.